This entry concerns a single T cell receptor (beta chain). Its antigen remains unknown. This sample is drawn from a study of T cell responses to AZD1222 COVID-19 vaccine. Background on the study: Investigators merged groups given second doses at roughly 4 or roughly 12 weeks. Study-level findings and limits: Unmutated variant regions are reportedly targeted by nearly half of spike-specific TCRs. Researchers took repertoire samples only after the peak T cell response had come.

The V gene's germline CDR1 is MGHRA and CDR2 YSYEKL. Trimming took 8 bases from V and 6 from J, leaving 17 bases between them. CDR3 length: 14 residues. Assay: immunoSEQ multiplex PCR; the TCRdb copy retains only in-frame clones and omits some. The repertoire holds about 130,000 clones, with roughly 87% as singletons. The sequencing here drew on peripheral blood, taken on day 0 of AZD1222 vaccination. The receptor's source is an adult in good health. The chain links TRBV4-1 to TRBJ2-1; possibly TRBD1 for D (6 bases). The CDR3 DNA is TGCGCCAGCCAGGCCCGGACAGTAAGCAATGAGCAGTTCTTC. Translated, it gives CASQARTVSNEQFF.